These T cell receptor beta chains were read from a single sample in a study of regulatory T cells in long-lasting Graves disease. TCRdb processed the multiplex PCR reads anew with MiXCR; each CDR3 protein has one entry. The repertoire holds 400,000 to 450,000 distinct CDR3 sequences, with around 14% as singletons. This same sample was also taken into another study, of T cells in Graves' hyperthyroidism and ophthalmopathy.

Sequencing used peripheral blood mononuclear cells (PBMCs), obtained at new diagnosis, from a patient treated with antithyroid drugs. Source of these receptors: a woman aged 25 to 39 with Graves disease. Each CDR3 is given without its conserved first and last residue. D genes are given only for firm matches.

>TRBV11-2|NA
ASSPLLTGLYEQY
>TRBV5-4|TRBD2
ASSQAGLGGGELF
>TRBV20-1|TRBD2
SASPLAGGLSHEQY
>TRBV3-1|TRBD2
ASSQGLAGGGAKNIQY
>TRBV19|TRBD1
ASSFSGTGDNQPQH
>TRBV7-8|NA
ASSHRDMVRNQPQH
>TRBV28|NA
ATTGTGNTIY
>TRBV13|TRBD2
ASSLGGTSGSTYEQY
>TRBV19|NA
ASSIAGEYGYT
>TRBV6-2/TRBV6-3|NA
ASSPSGGTYNEQF
>TRBV11-1|NA
ASSSRWALARTEAF
>TRBV2|NA
ASSESRGRYYEQY
>TRBV2|TRBD1
ASGQGYGCT
>TRBV11-3|NA
ASSFSVVGTNEKLL
>TRBV12-3/TRBV12-4|NA
ASSGTMTYEQY
>TRBV27|NA
ASSLSGNNEQF
>TRBV20-1|NA
SASEQGNQPQH
>TRBV28|NA
ASSLMTYGYT
>TRBV12-3/TRBV12-4|TRBD1
ASSPPTGGHSPLH
>TRBV28|TRBD2
ASSLAGGAGIYEQY
>TRBV7-9|TRBD2
ASSLGAPSGHTKEQY
>TRBV18|NA
ASSPTAAEINSPLH
>TRBV6-1|NA
ASQIRKDPYEQY
>TRBV20-1|TRBD1
SAGGTGAMNTEAF
>TRBV11-2|NA
ASRTPKGGETQY
>TRBV4-2|NA
ASSQGGLDLGYEQY
>TRBV7-9|TRBD2
ASQGLAVYNEQF
>TRBV5-1|NA
ASRSQMNTEAF
>TRBV3-1|TRBD2
ASSQDSWLAGFSYEQY
>TRBV6-2/TRBV6-3|TRBD2
ASSERGPGGELF
>TRBV18|NA
ASSPGLTGNEQF
>TRBV5-1|NA
ASSLSQGGDTQY
>TRBV20-1|NA
SASSATNEKLF
>TRBV11-2|NA
ASSPTTVNSPLH
>TRBV20-1|NA
SASKGTNEKLF
>TRBV28|NA
ASTRESYGYT
>TRBV18|TRBD2
ASSPGRETYEQY
>TRBV7-2|TRBD1
ASSLDRGYGNTIY
>TRBV12-3/TRBV12-4|NA
ASSDSRIGGNQPQH
>TRBV19|NA
ASLSTGELF
>TRBV10-3|NA
AISERTQNTDTQY
>TRBV5-1|NA
ASSFTDTEAF
>TRBV11-2|TRBD2
ASRALAGGPYNEQF
>TRBV19|NA
ASSTKTGLANYGYT
>TRBV19|NA
ASSNVEGWNIQY
>TRBV4-1|TRBD1
ASSQARGDRDANTIY
>TRBV14|NA
ASSASKGFTEAF
>TRBV5-1|NA
ASSLAGNYNEQF
>TRBV6-9|TRBD2
ASSPPAGVIDTQY
>TRBV6-1|NA
ASSGVRQYEQY
>TRBV9|TRBD2
ASSVGLVGFTMTDTQY
>TRBV9|TRBD2
ASSVEGTTVYEQY